The TCR beta chain described here comes from a study of T cells expressing NK-cell markers. Germline CDR1 is SGDLS and CDR2 is YYNGEE. The CDR3 covers 15 residues. Study-wide findings and caveats: Six or seven donors carried dominant NKG2C+ clonotypes that made up roughly 1.0-7.0% of their CD8+ T cells.

About this clonotype: Its antigen is undetermined.

TCRdb re-called the 5' RACE reads and gives one entry per CDR3 protein, without DNA. Its clone listing holds approximately 170,000 distinct CDR3 sequences. V usage is TRBV9 and J usage is TRBJ2-1. Material: blood T cells: a sorted CD56 or NKG2C T cell subset, CD4+ or CD8+ T cells, or bulk PBMC T cells (not recorded which). The clonotype comes from a man aged 18-69 years in good health. The CDR3 is CASSNLRTSINEQFF.